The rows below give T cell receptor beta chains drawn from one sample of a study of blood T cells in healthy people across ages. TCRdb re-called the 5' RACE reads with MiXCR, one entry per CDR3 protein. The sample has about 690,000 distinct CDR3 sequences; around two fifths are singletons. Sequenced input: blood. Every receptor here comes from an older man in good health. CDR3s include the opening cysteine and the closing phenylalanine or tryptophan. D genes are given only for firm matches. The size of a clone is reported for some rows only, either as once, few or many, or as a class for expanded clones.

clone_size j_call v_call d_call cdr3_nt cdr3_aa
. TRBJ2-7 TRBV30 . TGTGCCTGGAGGCGACCGGGCTCTGTTGCCTACGAGCAGTACTTC CAWRRPGSVAYEQYF
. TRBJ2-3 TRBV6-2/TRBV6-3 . TGTGCCAGCGGCCCACAGGGTACTAGCACAGATACGCAGTATTTT CASGPQGTSTDTQYF
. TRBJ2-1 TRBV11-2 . TGTGCCAGCAGCTTAGGGGTGGGAGCGGGCTACAATGAGCAGTTCTTC CASSLGVGAGYNEQFF
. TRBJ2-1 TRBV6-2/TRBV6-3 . TGTGCCAGCAGTTACTTAGGGACCGCCATAGGTGGTGAGCAGTTCTTC CASSYLGTAIGGEQFF
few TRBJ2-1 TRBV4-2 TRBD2 TGTGCCAGCAGCCAAAGTACTAGCGGGGGGGCCCGCGAGAATGAGCAGTTCTTC CASSQSTSGGARENEQFF
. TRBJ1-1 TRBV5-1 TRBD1 TGCGCCAGCCGACCAGGGGGGATGAACACTGAAGCTTTCTTT CASRPGGMNTEAFF
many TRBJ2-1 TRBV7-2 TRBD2 TGTGCCAGCAATAGCGGGAGCTCCTACAATGAGCAGTTCTTC CASNSGSSYNEQFF
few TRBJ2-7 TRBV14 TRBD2 TGTGCCAGCAGCCTTACTAGCGGGAGGCCTGTCTACGAGCAGTACTTC CASSLTSGRPVYEQYF
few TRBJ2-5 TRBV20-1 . TGCAGTGCTCGTTCTTGGGGGGAACAAGAGACCCAGTACTTC CSARSWGEQETQYF
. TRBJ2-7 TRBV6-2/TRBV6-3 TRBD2 TGTGCCAGCAGTTCACCGGGACTAGCGGATAGCTCCTACAATGAGCAGTACTTC CASSSPGLADSSYNEQYF
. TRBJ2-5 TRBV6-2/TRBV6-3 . TGTGCCAGCACCAGCATTACCATCCAAGAGACCCAGTACTTC CASTSITIQETQYF
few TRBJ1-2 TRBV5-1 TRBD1 TGCGCCAGCAGCGCTCCACGGACAGGTCTGGGCTACACCTTC CASSAPRTGLGYTF
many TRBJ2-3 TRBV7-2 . TGTGCCAGCAGCTTAACGAGGAGCACAGATACGCAGTATTTT CASSLTRSTDTQYF
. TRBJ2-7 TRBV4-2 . TGTGCCAGCAGCCAAGATCCCGGGGTCTACGAGCAGTACTTC CASSQDPGVYEQYF
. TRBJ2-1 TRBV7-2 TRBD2 TGTGCCAGCAGTTCGGACAGCGGGGGTTACAATGAGCGGTTCTTC CASSSDSGGYNERFF
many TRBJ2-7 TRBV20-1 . TGCAGTGCCCTCCGGGCAGGGCTTGCGGACGAGCAGTACTTC CSALRAGLADEQYF
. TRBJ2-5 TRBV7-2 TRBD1 TGTGCCAGCAGCTTAGCCGGACAGGGTTCGTCTAGGACCCAGTACTTC CASSLAGQGSSRTQYF
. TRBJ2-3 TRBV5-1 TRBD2 TGCGCCAGCAGTCTGACTAGCGGGAGTGAAAGGGATACGCAGTATTTT CASSLTSGSERDTQYF
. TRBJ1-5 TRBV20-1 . TGCAGTGCTCCCGACAGGAGTAGCAATCAGCCCCAGCATTTT CSAPDRSSNQPQHF
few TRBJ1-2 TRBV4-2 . TGTGCCAGCAGCCAAGCACGGCGAACGGGACGGAGCCCCTATGGCTACACCTTC CASSQARRTGRSPYGYTF
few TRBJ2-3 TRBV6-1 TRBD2 TGTGCCAGCAGTCAAGCGGTCGGGAGGGTTGATACGCAGTATTTT CASSQAVGRVDTQYF
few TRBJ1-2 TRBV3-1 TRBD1 TGTGCCAGCAGCCGGGACAGTGACTATGGCTACACCTTC CASSRDSDYGYTF
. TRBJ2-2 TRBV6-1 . TGTGCCAGCAGTGAAGGGTGGAACACCGGGGAGCTGTTTTTT CASSEGWNTGELFF
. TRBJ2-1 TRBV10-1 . TGCGCCAGCAGTGAGTCGTTAAGGAGCGGGTACAATGAGCAGTTCTTC CASSESLRSGYNEQFF
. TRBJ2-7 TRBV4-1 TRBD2 TGCGCCAGCACCAAAGAGCCGAGCGGGGGCCAGTACAATGAGCAGTACTTC CASTKEPSGGQYNEQYF
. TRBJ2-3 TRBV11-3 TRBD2 TGTGCCAGCAGCTTCTCGGGGGGTTTGGGCACAGATGCGCAGTATTTT CASSFSGGLGTDAQYF